In its sample, the clone carrying this TCR beta chain was seen a few times. Antigen specificity is unknown. TCRdb itself ran the reads through MiXCR, one entry per CDR3 protein. The table lists hundreds of thousands of distinct CDR3 sequences, 30% to 35% of them singletons. The data were obtained in a study of T cell repertoires in cytomegalovirus infection. Study-wide background: CMV epitopes in the study were HLA-C-restricted (recently identified) and HLA-B-restricted (well studied). CMV infection together with matching HLA type was indicated by public TCR beta signatures.

Study-wide results and limits: What dominated the ex vivo response were HLA-C-restricted CMV-specific TCR beta clonotypes.

Deletions cut 5 bases from V and 5 bases from J, with 14 bases between. CDR3 length: 14 amino acids. Specimen: cultured CD8+ T cells from PBMCs, collected from culture after CMV antigen stimulation. This receptor was taken from a human donor in good health (CMV status not recorded). Some clones in this sample may be carry-over from other donors' samples. The rearrangement uses TRBV12-3 or TRBV12-4 and TRBJ2-3; D call uncertain. CDR3 protein: CASSDGKGEDTQYF. The CDR3 DNA reads as TGTGCCAGCAGTGATGGAAAAGGAGAAGATACGCAGTATTTT.